This T cell receptor beta chain is drawn from a study of blood T cell repertoires in COVID-19. Study-wide background: The samples span acute and convalescent COVID-19 from the United States, Italy and Spain.

The CDR3 length is 15 residues. Trimming at V came to 3 bases and at J to 5 bases, leaving 10 bases not matched to a gene. Germline V gene data show CDR1 as SGHRS and CDR2 as YFSETQ. This clone was counted once. In the source study's methods: Estimation of nucleated cell counts was performed using reference gene primer amplification. Some clones are missing from TCRdb's copy, which holds only in-frame ones; the method was immunoSEQ multiplex PCR. V and J calls and clone size are copied from that table; D and trimming were computed from the DNA. The table records approximately 68,000 clones, more than 70% of them present only once.

The sequence came from a man between 65 and 85 years old with active or convalescent COVID-19. V is TRBV5-1 and J is TRBJ1-1; TRBD1 agrees at 7 bases. Sequenced: peripheral blood. This CDR3 is CASSSLTGSLTEAFF. CDR3 DNA: TGCGCCAGCAGCTCACTGACAGGGAGCCTAACTGAAGCTTTCTTT.